These T cell receptor beta chains were read from a single sample in a study of CD8 T cells in Susac syndrome. Via MiXCR, TCRdb re-called the immunoSEQ multiplex PCR reads, giving one row per CDR3 protein. This sample has approximately 110,000 distinct CDR3 sequences, with around 97% found just once. Sequenced sample: CD4+ T cells from PBMCs. The receptor source for this set is a human donor in good health. Each CDR3 is given with its conserved first and last residue. D genes are given only for firm matches. Rows give clone size only sometimes, using once, few, many, or a class for an expanded clone.

CDR3 DNA,CDR3 protein,D gene,CDR3 length,V gene,J gene,clone size
TGTGCCAGCAGCTCCGGACTAGCCACAGATACGCAGTATTTT,CASSSGLATDTQYF,TRBD2,14,TRBV7-3,TRBJ2-3,-
TGTGCCAGCAGTTGGGGGAATCCGAGCTCCTACGAGCAGTACTTC,CASSWGNPSSYEQYF,-,15,TRBV25-1,TRBJ2-7,once
TGTGCCAGCAGCTTAGACCAGGGAGGTAGCACTGAAGCTTTCTTT,CASSLDQGGSTEAFF,-,15,TRBV7-2,TRBJ1-1,-
TGTGCCAGCAGCCTCGAGCCGAACTCTGGAAACACCATATATTTT,CASSLEPNSGNTIYF,-,15,TRBV4-2,TRBJ1-3,-
TGCGCCAGCAGCTTGGGACAGCCCCCCTATGGCTACACCTTC,CASSLGQPPYGYTF,-,14,TRBV5-1,TRBJ1-2,-
TGTGCCAGTAGTAACCCAGGTGCTTCGGGTGAAAAACTGTTTTTT,CASSNPGASGEKLFF,-,15,TRBV19,TRBJ1-4,-
TGCAGCGTTGAGGGACTTGGCCCGAACCTCTATGGCTACACCTTC,CSVEGLGPNLYGYTF,-,15,TRBV29-1,TRBJ1-2,-
TGTGCCAGCAGCTTAAGTCGCCCAGAGGGGACCCAGTACTTC,CASSLSRPEGTQYF,-,14,TRBV7-2,TRBJ2-5,once
TGCGCCAGCAGTTATGACGGGATCCAAGAGACCCAGTACTTC,CASSYDGIQETQYF,-,14,TRBV5-1,TRBJ2-5,-
TGTGCCAGCGTGGGCGGAACCGATACGCAGTATTTT,CASVGGTDTQYF,-,12,TRBV6-1,TRBJ2-3,-
TGTGCCACCAGTGATCGACAGGGCGTGAACACCGGGGAGCTGTTTTTT,CATSDRQGVNTGELFF,TRBD1,16,TRBV24-1,TRBJ2-2,-
TGTGCCACCAGTGATCCCGGACAGGGGGCCGGTCAGCCCCAGCATTTT,CATSDPGQGAGQPQHF,TRBD1,16,TRBV24-1,TRBJ1-5,-
TGTGCCAGCAGTGGCCTCACCGGGACAGATACCTACGAGCAGTACTTC,CASSGLTGTDTYEQYF,TRBD1,16,TRBV27,TRBJ2-7,-
TGTGCCAGCAGTTTTGGTCAGCTACGGCAGCCCCAGCATTTT,CASSFGQLRQPQHF,-,14,TRBV28,TRBJ1-5,-
TGTGCCAGCAGCCCTGCTGGGGCGGGAAACCGTGAGCAGTTCTTC,CASSPAGAGNREQFF,-,15,TRBV28,TRBJ2-1,-
TGCGCCAGCAGCTATACAGGGTCGCGGACAGATACGCAGTATTTT,CASSYTGSRTDTQYF,-,15,TRBV5-1,TRBJ2-3,-
TGTGCCAGCAGCTTAGACTTGGCAGGGGAGAGCTCTGGAAACACCATATATTTT,CASSLDLAGESSGNTIYF,-,18,TRBV7-9,TRBJ1-3,-
TGCGCCGCCGGAGCGGGGAGCTCAGATACGCAGTATTTT,CAAGAGSSDTQYF,TRBD2,13,TRBV4-1,TRBJ2-3,-
TGTGCCAGCTCACCAGGAACGGACCTCTATGGCTACACCTTC,CASSPGTDLYGYTF,-,14,TRBV18,TRBJ1-2,-
TGCAGCGTTGCTGGACAGTCACAAGAGACCCAGTACTTC,CSVAGQSQETQYF,-,13,TRBV29-1,TRBJ2-5,-
TGTGCCAGCAGCTTAACGGGACTCCCGAGCTCTGGGGCCAACGTCCTGACTTTC,CASSLTGLPSSGANVLTF,-,18,TRBV7-3,TRBJ2-6,once
TGTGCCAGCAGCTTCGACAGCAGGAGCGAAAAACTGTTTTTT,CASSFDSRSEKLFF,-,14,TRBV5-4,TRBJ1-4,-
TGCAGCGTTGATGGGCAGGGGGTGGGTGGGACCCAGTACTTC,CSVDGQGVGGTQYF,TRBD1,14,TRBV29-1,TRBJ2-5,once
TGTGCCCCCCCCGGAGGTGGTACGGCAGATACGCAGTATTTT,CAPPGGGTADTQYF,-,14,TRBV24-1,TRBJ2-3,-
TGTGCCAGCTCACCAACAGGGAGCTTTTCCTACGAGCAGTACTTC,CASSPTGSFSYEQYF,-,15,TRBV18,TRBJ2-7,-
TGTGCCAGCAACCCTTTAGCGGGGGGGCCGGTGTCCCAGTACTTC,CASNPLAGGPVSQYF,TRBD2,15,TRBV7-9,TRBJ2-5,-
TGTGCCAGCAGAGGACTCAGCGGGAGCCTGGAGACCCAGTACTTC,CASRGLSGSLETQYF,TRBD2,15,TRBV6-5,TRBJ2-5,-
TGTGCCAGTAGTATGGTCTCGGTGGGACTTATATACGAGCAGTACTTC,CASSMVSVGLIYEQYF,-,16,TRBV19,TRBJ2-7,-
TGTGCCAGCAGCTTGACGACCCTTGAAGCTTTCTTT,CASSLTTLEAFF,-,12,TRBV5-5,TRBJ1-1,-
TGTGCCAGCAGTTTAGGACACCCTAATTCACCCCTCCACTTT,CASSLGHPNSPLHF,-,14,TRBV28,TRBJ1-6,few
TGTGCCAGCTCACCAGTCCACCCCGCCCGCGAGCAGTACTTC,CASSPVHPAREQYF,-,14,TRBV18,TRBJ2-7,-
TGCGCCAGCAGCCAACAGACAGGGCTGAACACTGAAGCTTTCTTT,CASSQQTGLNTEAFF,TRBD1,15,TRBV4-3,TRBJ1-1,-
TGCAGCGTTGATTCAGCTTCTGGGGCCAACGTCCTGACTTTC,CSVDSASGANVLTF,-,14,TRBV29-1,TRBJ2-6,-
TGTGCCAGCAGCCAAGGGGTACTAGCCAAAAACATTCAGTACTTC,CASSQGVLAKNIQYF,-,15,TRBV3-1,TRBJ2-4,-